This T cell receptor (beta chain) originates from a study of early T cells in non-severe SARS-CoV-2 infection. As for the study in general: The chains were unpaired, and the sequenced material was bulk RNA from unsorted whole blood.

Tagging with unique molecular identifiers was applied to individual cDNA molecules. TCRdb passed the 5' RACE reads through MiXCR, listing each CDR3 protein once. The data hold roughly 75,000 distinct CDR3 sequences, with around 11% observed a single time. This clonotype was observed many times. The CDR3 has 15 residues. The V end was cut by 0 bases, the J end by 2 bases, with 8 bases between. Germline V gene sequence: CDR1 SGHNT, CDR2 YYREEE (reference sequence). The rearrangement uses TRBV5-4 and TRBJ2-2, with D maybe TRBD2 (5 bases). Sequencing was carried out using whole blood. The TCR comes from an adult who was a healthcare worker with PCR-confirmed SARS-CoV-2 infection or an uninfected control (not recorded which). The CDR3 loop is CASSLGGLNTGELFF. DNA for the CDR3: TGTGCCAGCAGCTTGGGAGGGTTAAACACCGGGGAGCTGTTTTTT. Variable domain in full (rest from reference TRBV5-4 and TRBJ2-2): ETGVTQSPTHLIKTRGQQVTLRCSSQSGHNTVSWYQQALGQGPQFIFQYYREEENGRGNFPPRFSGLQFPNYSSELNVNALELDDSALYLCASSLGGLNTGELFFGEGSRLTVL.